Listed here are 13 T cell receptor beta chains from one sample, sequenced in a study of blood T cell dynamics during melanoma immunotherapy. The data were produced by immunoSEQ multiplex PCR, yet TCRdb's version contains in-frame clones alone and is incomplete. The data show 15,000 to 20,000 clones, with 94% seen just once and about 0.2% held by the top ten. The sample's time point: week 3, after first cycle of checkpoint inhibitor. The material was effector memory CD8+ T cells from blood, obtained from a patient treated with checkpoint blockade. The receptors here all came from a human donor with melanoma.

The chain's CDR3 is CASSLTLGDHLSTDTQYF. CDR3 in DNA: TGTGCCAGCAGCTTGACGCTGGGGGACCACCTCAGCACAGATACGCAGTATTTT. The rearrangement joins TRBV7-9 to TRBJ2-3; D is possibly TRBD1 or TRBD2 (5 bases each). The CDR3 loop spans 18 amino acids. Trimming stripped 3 bases from V and 0 bases from J, with 19 bases between. CDR1 is SEHNR, CDR2 FQNEAQ, per germline (reference sequence).

J is TRBJ2-3 and V is TRBV27, with TRBD2 as a possible D gene (6 bases). The CDR3 loop spans 16 amino acids. Germline V gene sequence: CDR1 MNHEY, CDR2 SMNVEV (reference sequence). V was shortened by 0 bases and J by 6 bases, with 16 bases between the two germline ends. CDR3 protein: CASSLSGLAGWDTQYF. In DNA form, the CDR3 reads TGTGCCAGCAGTTTATCGGGGCTGGCGGGGTGGGATACGCAGTATTTT.

This chain links TRBV10-2 with TRBJ2-5, with D perhaps TRBD1 or TRBD2 (5 bases each). V was shortened by 1 base and J by 1 base, with 7 bases between the two germline ends. Germline V CDR1 and CDR2: WSHSY, SAAADI. The CDR3 contains 14 residues. The CDR3 sequence is CASSEWGIQETQYF. In nucleotides, the CDR3 is TGCGCCAGCAGTGAGTGGGGGATCCAAGAGACCCAGTACTTC.

This clone has only a few counts. The chain has TRBV18 and TRBJ2-7, with D unclear. CDR3 size: 11 residues. V lost 5 bases, J lost 0 bases, and 2 bases lay in between. The V gene's germline CDR1 is KGHSH and CDR2 LQKENI. CDR3 protein: CASSGSYEQYF. The DNA for the CDR3 is TGTGCCAGCTCAGGCTCCTACGAGCAGTACTTC.

The rearrangement links TRBV5-1 to TRBJ2-1; D is tentatively TRBD1 or TRBD2 (5 bases each). The V gene's germline CDR1 is SGHRS and CDR2 YFSETQ. V lost 3 bases and J lost 7, with 20 bases in between. The CDR3 spans 16 residues. This CDR3 reads CASSSTGTLSGNEQFF. The CDR3 nucleotides read TGCGCCAGCAGCTCGACCGGGACCCTGTCTGGGAATGAGCAGTTCTTC.

This chain joins TRBV6-5 and TRBJ2-3, with D uncertain. CDR1 is MNHEY, CDR2 SVGAGI, per germline. This CDR3 contains 14 residues. Trimming removed 2 bases from V and 6 bases from J, with 12 bases in between. The CDR3 coding sequence is TGTGCCAGCAGTTACCTCACCATGGCGGATACGCAGTATTTT. Protein product: CASSYLTMADTQYF.

V gene TRBV27 combines with J gene TRBJ2-5; TRBD2 matches at 12 bases. V lost 6 bases and J lost 5; bases outside the gene matches: 7. CDR3 length equals 15 residues. CDR1 and CDR2 from the germline V gene are MNHEY and SMNVEV (reference sequence). The CDR3 loop is CASREALAGGETQYF. The CDR3 DNA sequence: TGTGCCAGCAGGGAGGCGCTAGCGGGAGGGGAGACCCAGTACTTC.

V and J are TRBV7-9 and TRBJ2-2; 7 bases map to TRBD1. CDR1 SEHNR and CDR2 FQNEAQ come from the germline V gene (reference sequence). V shed 2 bases and J 3 bases; nucleotides not matched to a gene: 3. The CDR3 contains 15 residues. CDR3 sequence reads: CASSLSGGDTGELFF. As DNA, the CDR3 is TGTGCCAGCAGCTTATCAGGGGGTGACACCGGGGAGCTGTTTTTT. The whole variable domain, remainder taken from reference TRBV7-9 and TRBJ2-2, is DTGVSQNPRHKITKRGQNVTFRCDPISEHNRLYWYRQTLGQGPEFLTYFQNEAQLEKSRLLSDRFSAERPKGSFSTLEIQRTEQGDSAMYLCASSLSGGDTGELFFGEGSRLTVL.

The chain links TRBV21-1 to TRBJ2-3; TRBD1, the table's D call, was not compared with the DNA. TRBV21-1 is shown as a pseudogene. The CDR3 length is 18 residues. The CDR3 region has the DNA TGTGCCAGCAGCAAAGCTGTAAGGGACAGGGGGTTTGCAGATACGCAGTATTTT. Its translation: CASSKAVRDRGFADTQYF.

The chain has TRBV7-9 and TRBJ2-7, with D perhaps matching TRBD1 (5 bases). CDR3 length: 15 residues. With 3 bases removed from V and 3 bases from J, the gap between germline ends came to 15 bases. In germline, CDR1 is SEHNR, CDR2 FQNEAQ (reference sequence). The CDR3 protein is CASSLGQGILYEQYF. As DNA, the CDR3 is TGTGCCAGCAGCTTGGGGCAGGGAATACTCTACGAGCAGTACTTC.

J is TRBJ1-2 and V is TRBV29-1; D is undetermined. The CDR3 sequence is 12 residues long. Looked up from germline, CDR1 is SQVTM and CDR2 is ANQGSEA. Trimming stripped 3 bases from V and 4 bases from J, with 9 bases between. CDR3 bases: TGCAGCGTTGACGGGCGCAGCTATGGCTACACCTTC. Translating it yields CSVDGRSYGYTF. The full variable domain, completed using reference TRBV29-1 and TRBJ1-2, is SAVISQKPSRDICQRGTSLTIQCQVDSQVTMMFWYRQQPGQSLTLIATANQGSEATYESGFVIDKFPISRPNLTFSTLTVSNMSPEDSSIYLCSVDGRSYGYTFGSGTRLTVV.

CDR3 amino acids: CASSLVSRSYEQYF. CDR3 sequence (DNA): TGTGCCAGCAGCTTAGTGTCCCGATCCTACGAGCAGTACTTC. This chain connects TRBV7-9 to TRBJ2-5; no clear D gene. TRBJ2-7 matches the DNA end more closely, so the J call is doubtful. CDR3 length equals 14 residues. CDR1 and CDR2 (germline): SEHNR, FQNEAQ (reference sequence).

In nucleotides, the CDR3 is TGTGCCAGCAGTTACGCCGTGCAAGAGACCCAGTACTTC. Translating gives CASSYAVQETQYF. V and J are TRBV6-6 and TRBJ2-5; D gene uncertain. The germline V and J ends were trimmed by 2 bases and 2 bases, with 6 bases remaining between them. The CDR3 extends over 13 amino acids. Germline CDR1 reads MNHNY; CDR2 reads SVGAGI (reference sequence).